These 18 T cell receptor beta chains were sequenced from one sample in a study of T cell changes during pregnancy in multiple sclerosis (dated by TCRdb to about 2019). Library preparation used the immunoSEQ multiplex PCR assay. Drawn from immuneACCESS, this table holds only the in-frame rearrangements with V and J called that TCRdb kept. Clones are partly lost; checked studies trace under half to an unresolved V gene and leave the rest unexplained. Recorded for this sample are some 100,000 clones; 90% to 95% of them occurred a single time. Together, the top ten hold approximately 0.88% of the sample. Sequenced here: peripheral blood, sampled before pregnancy. These TCRs come from a female donor with multiple sclerosis, enrolled in a pregnancy study.

This chain links TRBV19 with TRBJ1-1; no definite D call. Germline V gene sequence: CDR1 LNHDA, CDR2 SQIVND (reference sequence). V was clipped by 1 base and J by 5 bases, with 8 bases between them. The CDR3 runs to 13 residues. The CDR3 loop reads CASSIGGDTEAFF. DNA for the CDR3: TGTGCCAGTAGTATAGGCGGGGATACTGAAGCTTTCTTT.

The chain joins TRBV19 to TRBJ2-2, with 9 bases that match TRBD2. This CDR3 has 15 amino acids. The V gene's germline CDR1 is LNHDA and CDR2 SQIVND (reference sequence). The ends lost 3 bases at V and 6 bases at J; junction bases unmatched: 5. The CDR3 protein is CASSILAGSAGELFF. The CDR3, as DNA: TGTGCCAGTAGTATCCTAGCGGGATCCGCCGGGGAGCTGTTTTTT.

The chain recombines TRBV4-3 with TRBJ2-6, with TRBD1 matching over 7 bases. This CDR3 has 17 amino acids. Germline assignment: CDR1 LGHNA and CDR2 YSLEER. Unmatched junction bases numbered 7, after V lost 5 bases and J lost 0 bases. For the CDR3, the DNA is TGCGCCAGCAGCTTATACACAGGGGTCTCTGGGGCCAACGTCCTGACTTTC. As protein: CASSLYTGVSGANVLTF.

CDR3 protein: CASSPRLGAESYTF. CDR3 coding DNA: TGTGCCAGCTCACCACGTTTAGGAGCTGAGAGCTACACCTTC. The chain carries TRBV18 and TRBJ1-2; D ambiguous. The CDR3 consists of 14 residues. From germline, CDR1 is KGHSH and CDR2 LQKENI. V was cut by 1 base and J by 9 bases, with 15 bases left in between.

The rearrangement links TRBV15 to TRBJ2-1, with D uncertain. CDR3 length equals 14 residues. The V end was cut by 0 bases, the J end by 4 bases, with 7 bases between. Germline V CDR1 and CDR2: LNHNV, YYDKDF (reference sequence). The CDR3 DNA follows: TGTGCCACCAGCAGAGAGCGGTTTTACAATGAGCAGTTCTTC. Its protein is CATSRERFYNEQFF. Drawing the rest from reference TRBV15 and TRBJ2-1, the complete variable domain is DAMVIQNPRYQVTQFGKPVTLSCSQTLNHNVMYWYQQKSSQAPKLLFHYYDKDFNNEADTPDNFQSRRPNTSFCFLDIRSPGLGDTAMYLCATSRERFYNEQFFGPGTRLTVL.

The chain employs TRBV6-1 and TRBJ2-1; D is undetermined. The germline V and J ends were trimmed by 4 bases and 0 bases, with 16 bases remaining between them. The V gene's germline CDR1 is MNHNS and CDR2 SASEGT. The length of the CDR3 is 17 residues. The CDR3 loop reads CASSVMRDFPSYNEQFF. The CDR3 nucleotides read TGTGCCAGCAGTGTGATGCGTGATTTCCCCTCCTACAATGAGCAGTTCTTC.

This chain joins TRBV4-1 and TRBJ2-5; 11 bases are shared with TRBD2. CDR3 length: 19 residues. With V trimmed by 3 bases and J by 1 base, 13 bases remained unmatched. Germline V gives CDR1 MGHRA, CDR2 YSYEKL. CDR3 bases: TGCGCCAGCAGCCAGACACCAGCGACTAGCGGGAAAACCCAAGAGACCCAGTACTTC. Protein sequence: CASSQTPATSGKTQETQYF.

The rearrangement links TRBV28 to TRBJ2-7; a weak D match, TRBD2 (7 bases). The length of the CDR3 is 13 residues. CDR1 MDHEN and CDR2 SYDVKM come from the germline V gene. Trimming stripped 8 bases from V and 4 bases from J, with 15 bases between. DNA of the CDR3: TGTGCCAGCCAAGGGGGGGCTATATACGAGCAGTACTTC. Translated, it gives CASQGGAIYEQYF.

Turning to this clone: This sample also contains other DNA sequences that code for the same CDR3. The V call is TRBV19, the J call TRBJ2-1; tentatively, D is TRBD2 (6 bases). Looked up from germline, CDR1 is LNHDA and CDR2 is SQIVND (reference sequence). This CDR3 has 14 residues. Trimming took 5 bases from V and 1 from J, leaving 9 bases between them. CDR3 sequence reads: CASSFGGSYNEQFF. In DNA, the CDR3 is TGTGCCAGTAGTTTCGGGGGTTCCTACAATGAGCAGTTCTTC.

On this clone: Compared with germline, one end of the junction differs, possibly owing to a read error. The chain recombines TRBV9 with TRBJ2-3, with a weak D call TRBD1 (6 bases). Per the germline V gene, CDR1 is SGDLS and CDR2 is YYNGEE. The CDR3 runs 12 residues. The CDR3 region is CASSGRTATQYF. The DNA of the CDR3 is TGTGCCAGCAGCGGACGGACAGCTACGCAGTATTTT.

This chain links TRBV6-5 with TRBJ1-4; D remains unclear. Germline CDR1 MNHEY, CDR2 SVGAGI. V lost 5 bases and J lost 4, with 14 bases in between. The length of the CDR3 is 15 residues. CDR3 residues: CASSPQAVINEKLFF. CDR3 nucleotides: TGTGCCAGCAGTCCCCAGGCAGTGATTAATGAAAAACTGTTTTTT.

The chain links TRBV27 to TRBJ2-7; D ambiguous. Germline loops: CDR1 MNHEY, CDR2 SMNVEV (reference sequence). This CDR3 has 13 residues. Trimming took 3 bases from V and 2 from J, leaving 8 bases between them. Here the CDR3 reads CASSFGFTYEQYF. CDR3 DNA sequence: TGTGCCAGCAGTTTCGGGTTTACCTACGAGCAGTACTTC.

J is TRBJ1-1 and V is TRBV11-2; 9 bases fit TRBD1. In germline, CDR1 is SGHAT, CDR2 FQNNGV. After removal of 5 bases from V and 1 base from J, the junction contained 5 bases not matched to a gene. The CDR3 loop spans 15 amino acids. CDR3 DNA sequence: TGTGCCAGCAGCGAGACAGGGGGGACGAACACTGAAGCTTTCTTT. This translates into CASSETGGTNTEAFF.

A remark on this clone: Within the sample, other DNA sequences also encode this same CDR3. The chain combines TRBV5-1 with TRBJ2-5; D might be TRBD1 (6 bases). Between the trimmed V and J ends, which lost 0 bases and 4 bases, there was a span of 7 bases. The CDR3 spans 13 residues. The germline V gene encodes CDR1 SGHRS and CDR2 YFSETQ. This CDR3 reads CASSLGGGETQYF. The CDR3 DNA is TGCGCCAGCAGCTTGGGAGGGGGAGAGACCCAGTACTTC.

This clone was seen a handful of times. The chain carries TRBV27 and TRBJ2-7; D perhaps matches TRBD2 (6 bases). Germline-derived CDR1 and CDR2 are MNHEY and SMNVEV (reference sequence). The CDR3 consists of 13 residues. V lost 5 bases and J 3 bases, leaving 11 bases between the germline ends. CDR3 DNA sequence: TGTGCCAGCAGTCCGGGACTGTTCTACGAGCAGTACTTC. Amino acids: CASSPGLFYEQYF.

J is TRBJ2-1 and V is TRBV7-8; 7 bases map to TRBD2. The V segment lost 5 bases and the J segment 2 bases; nucleotides outside the gene matches: 6. Germline V gene data show CDR1 as SGHVS and CDR2 as FQNEAQ. The CDR3 covers 15 residues. CDR3 nucleotides: TGTGCCAGCAGCCCTCGGGGGAGGGCCTACAATGAGCAGTTCTTC. Its protein is CASSPRGRAYNEQFF. The whole variable domain, filled in from reference TRBV7-8 and TRBJ2-1, reads GAGVSQSPRYKVAKRGQDVALRCDPISGHVSLFWYQQALGQGPEFLTYFQNEAQLDKSGLPSDRFFAERPEGSVSTLKIQRTQQEDSAVYLCASSPRGRAYNEQFFGPGTRLTVL.

The V and J genes are TRBV6-5 and TRBJ2-7; D is perhaps TRBD2 (5 bases). The CDR3 loop spans 12 amino acids. The ends were cut back, 6 bases at V and 4 bases at J, with 10 bases in the middle. Looked up from germline, CDR1 is MNHEY and CDR2 is SVGAGI. The CDR3 protein is CASSGLDYEQYF. CDR3 sequence (DNA): TGTGCCAGCAGCGGACTCGATTACGAGCAGTACTTC.

This rearrangement joins TRBV5-1 to TRBJ2-7; no reliable D call. Germline V lookup: CDR1 SGHRS, CDR2 YFSETQ. With 0 bases removed from V and 0 bases from J, the gap between germline ends came to 10 bases. This CDR3 is built from 15 residues. CDR3 bases: TGCGCCAGCAGCTTGGTGAGCGAGAGCTCCTACGAGCAGTACTTC. The encoded protein is CASSLVSESSYEQYF.